The clone carrying this TCR beta chain was seen a handful of times. The antigen remains undetermined. This entry is derived from a study of beta chain features in type 1 diabetes. Study-level results: The question left open here concerned HLA type influencing TCRB rearrangement. Moderate yet significant TCRB CDR3 shortening was seen in Type 1 diabetes patients in all four CD4+ subsets. Sampled from patients, naive, central memory and Treg TCRB repertoires appeared more similar than those sampled from healthy donors.

Looked up from germline, CDR1 is SGHRS and CDR2 is YFSETQ. Between the trimmed V and J ends, which lost 0 bases and 8 bases, there was a span of 10 bases. The CDR3 extends over 13 amino acids. The study reverse transcribed the entire isolated RNA, so it sequenced expressed TCRB transcripts. The table came from immunoSEQ multiplex PCR; TCRdb's copy has only in-frame clones and leaves some out. The sample contains some 640,000 clones, roughly 13% of which appear only once. Stem cell-like memory, regulatory, central memory and naive CD4+ cells were sorted via CD45RO/CCR7/CD25/CD127/CD95/CD27. Sequenced: naive CD4+ T cells from blood. The J gene is TRBJ2-3, the V gene TRBV5-1, with a weak D call TRBD2 (6 bases). The receptor was isolated from a young man with type 1 diabetes. For the CDR3, the DNA is TGCGCCAGCAGCTTGGAAAGGGAGGCTACGCAGTATTTT. It codes for CASSLEREATQYF.